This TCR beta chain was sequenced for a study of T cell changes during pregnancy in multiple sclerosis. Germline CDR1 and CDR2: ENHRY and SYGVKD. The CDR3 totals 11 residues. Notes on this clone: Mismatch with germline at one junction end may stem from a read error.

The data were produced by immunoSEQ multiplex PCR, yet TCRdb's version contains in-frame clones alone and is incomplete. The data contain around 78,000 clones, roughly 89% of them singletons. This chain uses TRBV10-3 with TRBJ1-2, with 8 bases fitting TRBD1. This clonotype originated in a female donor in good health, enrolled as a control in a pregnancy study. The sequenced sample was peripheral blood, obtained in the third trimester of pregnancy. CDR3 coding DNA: TGTGCCATCAGTGAGTCGGGACAGGCGCTCTTC. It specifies CAISESGQALF.